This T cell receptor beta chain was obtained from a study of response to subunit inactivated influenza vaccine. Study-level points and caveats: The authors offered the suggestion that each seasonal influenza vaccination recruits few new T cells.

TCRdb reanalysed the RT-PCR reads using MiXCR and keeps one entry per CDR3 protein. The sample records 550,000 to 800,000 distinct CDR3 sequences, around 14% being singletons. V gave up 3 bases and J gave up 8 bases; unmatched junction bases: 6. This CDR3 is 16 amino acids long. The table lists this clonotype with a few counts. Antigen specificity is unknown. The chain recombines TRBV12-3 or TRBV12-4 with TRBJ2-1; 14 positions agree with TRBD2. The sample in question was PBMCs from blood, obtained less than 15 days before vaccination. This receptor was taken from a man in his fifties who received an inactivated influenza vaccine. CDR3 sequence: CASSFRGTSGSYEQFF. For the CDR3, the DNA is TGTGCCAGCAGTTTCAGGGGGACTAGCGGGAGCTATGAGCAGTTCTTC.